This T cell receptor beta chain was documented in a study of T-cell reconstitution after alpha-beta-depleted transplantation in children (dated by TCRdb to about 2016). Notes on the research overall: Using TCR repertoire profiling, the study quantitatively followed how T-cell immune reconstitution unfolded in children after TCRalphabeta/CD19-depleted allogeneic hematopoietic cell transplantation.

CDR3 length: 15 amino acids, cysteine to phenylalanine. The sequence is cut down to CDR3 DNA, 45 bases in frame from base 1. V lost 7 bases and J lost 7 bases, and the count of bases not matched to a germline gene is 9. Looking up the germline V gene yields CDR1 MDHEN and CDR2 SYDVKM. The library came from PCR. The instrument was an Illumina HiSeq 2500. TCR libraries were prepared with molecular barcoding, using unique molecular identifiers to normalize TCRbeta repertoire quantification. In TCRdb, the public reads were trimmed at Q25 with fastp and aligned with MiXCR, with productive beta chains retained. When rows share a CDR3 protein, they turn into one entry using the most common DNA and genes. The sample includes about 72,000 distinct CDR3 sequences, with around 6.6% observed a single time. Around 2.4% of the sample lies in the top ten. With regard to this clonotype: What this receptor recognizes is not known. No base qualities exist here, and no much larger clone lies one base off it.

This receptor was identified in a human donor who donated a stem cell graft to a child with acute lymphoblastic leukemia. Sequencing was performed on PBMCs from the stem cell graft donor, taken from the stem cell graft. The V gene is TRBV28 and the J gene is TRBJ2-1, and 11 junction bases match TRBD1. The sequence in DNA is TGTGCCAGCACCCCAGAGGGACAGGGGGTGAATGAGCAGTTCTTC. It specifies CASTPEGQGVNEQFF.